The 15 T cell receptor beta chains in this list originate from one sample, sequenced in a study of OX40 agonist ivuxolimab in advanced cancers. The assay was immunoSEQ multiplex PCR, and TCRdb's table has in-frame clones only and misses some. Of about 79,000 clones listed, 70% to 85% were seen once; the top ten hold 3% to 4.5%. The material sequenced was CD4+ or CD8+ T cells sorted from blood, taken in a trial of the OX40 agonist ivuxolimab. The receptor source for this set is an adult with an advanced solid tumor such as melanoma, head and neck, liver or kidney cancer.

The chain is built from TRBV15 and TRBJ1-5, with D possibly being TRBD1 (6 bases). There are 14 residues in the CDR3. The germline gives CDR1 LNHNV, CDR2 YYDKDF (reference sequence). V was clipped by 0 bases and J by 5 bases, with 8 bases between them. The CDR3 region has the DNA TGTGCCACCAGCAGAGAAGCAGGGGATCAGCCCCAGCATTTT. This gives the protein CATSREAGDQPQHF.

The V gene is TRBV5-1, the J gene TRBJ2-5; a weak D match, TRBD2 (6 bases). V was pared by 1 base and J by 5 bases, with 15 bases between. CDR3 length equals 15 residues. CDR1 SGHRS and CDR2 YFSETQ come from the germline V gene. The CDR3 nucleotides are TGCGCCAGCAGCTTGTCAGGTGGGGAGGTGGAGACCCAGTACTTC. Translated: CASSLSGGEVETQYF.

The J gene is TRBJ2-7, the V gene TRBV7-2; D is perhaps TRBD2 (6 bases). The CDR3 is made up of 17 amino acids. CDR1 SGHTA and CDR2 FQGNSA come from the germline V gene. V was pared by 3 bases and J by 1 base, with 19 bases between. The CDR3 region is CASSFPIGGGRSYEQYF. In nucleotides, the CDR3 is TGTGCCAGCAGCTTCCCCATCGGGGGAGGTAGATCCTACGAGCAGTACTTC.

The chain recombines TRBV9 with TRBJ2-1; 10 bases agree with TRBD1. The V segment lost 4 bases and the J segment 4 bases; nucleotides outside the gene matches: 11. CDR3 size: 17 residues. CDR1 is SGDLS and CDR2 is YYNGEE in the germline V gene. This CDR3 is CASSNSRQGAVYNEQFF. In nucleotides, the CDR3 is TGTGCCAGCAGCAATTCACGACAGGGGGCGGTGTACAATGAGCAGTTCTTC.

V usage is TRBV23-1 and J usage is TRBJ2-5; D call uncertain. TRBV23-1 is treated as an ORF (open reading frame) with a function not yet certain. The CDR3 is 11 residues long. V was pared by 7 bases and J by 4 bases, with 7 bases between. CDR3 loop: CASTHTETQYF. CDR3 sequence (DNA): TGCGCCAGCACGCACACAGAGACCCAGTACTTC.

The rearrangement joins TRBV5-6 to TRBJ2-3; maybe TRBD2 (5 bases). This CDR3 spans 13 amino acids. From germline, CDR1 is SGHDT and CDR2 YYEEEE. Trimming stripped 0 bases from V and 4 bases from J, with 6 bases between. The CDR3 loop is CASSLAGADTQYF. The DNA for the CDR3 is TGTGCCAGCAGCTTGGCCGGGGCAGATACGCAGTATTTT.

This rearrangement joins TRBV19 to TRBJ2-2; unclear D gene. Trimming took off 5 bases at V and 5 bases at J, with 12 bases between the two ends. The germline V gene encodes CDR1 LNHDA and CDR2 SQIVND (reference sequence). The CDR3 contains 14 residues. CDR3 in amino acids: CASSVLIGTGELFF. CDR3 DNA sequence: TGTGCCAGTAGTGTACTTATCGGAACCGGGGAGCTGTTTTTT. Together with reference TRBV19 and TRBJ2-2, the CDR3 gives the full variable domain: DGGITQSPKYLFRKEGQNVTLSCEQNLNHDAMYWYRQDPGQGLRLIYYSQIVNDFQKGDIAEGYSVSREKKESFPLTVTSAQKNPTAFYLCASSVLIGTGELFFGEGSRLTVL.

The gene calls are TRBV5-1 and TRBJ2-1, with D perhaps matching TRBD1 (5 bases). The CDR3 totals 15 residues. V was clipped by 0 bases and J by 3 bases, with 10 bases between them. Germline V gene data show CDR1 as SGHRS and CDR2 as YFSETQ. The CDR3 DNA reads TGCGCCAGCAGCTTGGGACAGATACTCTACAATGAGCAGTTCTTC. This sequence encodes CASSLGQILYNEQFF.

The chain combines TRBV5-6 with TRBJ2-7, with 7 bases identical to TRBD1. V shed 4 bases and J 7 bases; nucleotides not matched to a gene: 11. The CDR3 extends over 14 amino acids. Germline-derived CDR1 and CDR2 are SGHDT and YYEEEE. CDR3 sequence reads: CASSRPRDREEQYF. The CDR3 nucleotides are TGTGCCAGCAGCCGGCCGAGGGACAGAGAGGAGCAGTACTTC.

The CDR3 spells CASSPSGELGNEQFF. The CDR3 DNA reads TGTGCCAGCTCACCTTCGGGAGAATTGGGGAATGAGCAGTTCTTC. This chain joins TRBV18 and TRBJ2-1, with D perhaps TRBD2 (6 bases). This CDR3 is 15 amino acids long. Germline loops: CDR1 KGHSH, CDR2 LQKENI. V was shortened by 3 bases and J by 7 bases, with 16 bases between the two germline ends.

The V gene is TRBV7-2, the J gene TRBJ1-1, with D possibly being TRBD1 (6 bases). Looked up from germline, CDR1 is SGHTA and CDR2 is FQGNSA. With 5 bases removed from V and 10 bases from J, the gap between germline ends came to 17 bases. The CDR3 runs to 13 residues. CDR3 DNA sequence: TGTGCCAGCAGCAGCCGACAGGCTCGCTCAGCTTTCTTT. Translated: CASSSRQARSAFF.

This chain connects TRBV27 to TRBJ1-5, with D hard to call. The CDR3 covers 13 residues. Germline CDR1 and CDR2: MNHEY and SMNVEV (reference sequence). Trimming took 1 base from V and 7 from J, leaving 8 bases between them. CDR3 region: CASSLYWLQPQHF. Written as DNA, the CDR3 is TGTGCCAGCAGTTTATATTGGCTACAGCCCCAGCATTTT.

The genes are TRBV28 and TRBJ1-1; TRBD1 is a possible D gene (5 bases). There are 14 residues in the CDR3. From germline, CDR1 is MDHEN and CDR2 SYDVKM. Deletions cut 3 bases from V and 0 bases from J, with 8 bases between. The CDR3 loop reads CASSFAGLNTEAFF. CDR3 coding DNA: TGTGCCAGCAGTTTCGCAGGGTTGAACACTGAAGCTTTCTTT. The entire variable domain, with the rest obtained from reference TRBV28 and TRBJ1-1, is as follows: DVKVTQSSRYLVKRTGEKVFLECVQDMDHENMFWYRQDPGLGLRLIYFSYDVKMKEKGDIPEGYSVSREKKERFSLILESASTNQTSMYLCASSFAGLNTEAFFGQGTRLTVV.

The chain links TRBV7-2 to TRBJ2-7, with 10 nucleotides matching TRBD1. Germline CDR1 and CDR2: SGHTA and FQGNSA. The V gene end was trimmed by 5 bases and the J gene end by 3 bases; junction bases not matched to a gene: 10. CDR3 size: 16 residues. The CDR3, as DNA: TGTGCCAGCAGCGCTCCGGGACAGGGGTCAATCTACGAGCAGTACTTC. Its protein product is CASSAPGQGSIYEQYF.

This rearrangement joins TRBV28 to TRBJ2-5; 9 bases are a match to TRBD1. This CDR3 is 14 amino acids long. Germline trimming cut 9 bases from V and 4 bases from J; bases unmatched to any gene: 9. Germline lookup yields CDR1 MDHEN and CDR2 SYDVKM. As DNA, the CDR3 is TGTGCCAGTAAAATGGACAGGGGCCCAGAGACCCAGTACTTC. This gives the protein CASKMDRGPETQYF.